The clone carrying this T cell receptor (beta chain) appeared once. This record comes from a study of quantifying T cell responses using KT2 cells. Study-wide context: TCR alpha and beta constant-region primers primed reverse transcription of RNA.

Each cDNA got a UMI-containing oligo ligated at its 3' end. An equimolar mix of RC1.1 and RC1.2 primed the beta chain across TRBC1 and TRBC2. TCRdb re-called the UMI-ligation and nested PCR reads with MiXCR, one entry per CDR3 protein. The sample has over 35,000 distinct CDR3 sequences, approximately 15% seen once. Trimming took 7 bases from V and 6 from J; bases not matched to a gene: 10. Germline values: CDR1 MNHEY, CDR2 SVGAGI. The CDR3 is 14 residues long. KT2 cells were mixed with fixed PBMC numbers at varying ratios. The sample comprised PBMCs spiked with cells of the T cell clone KT2. The clonotype was recovered from a human donor. The chain uses TRBV6-5 and TRBJ1-2, with 8 positions matching TRBD1. DNA for the CDR3: TGTGCCAGCAACCGACAGGGGAAGGTCGATGGCTACACCTTC. Translation gives CASNRQGKVDGYTF.